Shown below are 23 T cell receptor beta chains from a single sample sequenced in a study of blood T cell repertoires in COVID-19. The protocol was immunoSEQ multiplex PCR, while the TCRdb copy is restricted to in-frame clones and leaves out a portion. There are around 170,000 clones in the sample; 65% to 85% occur only once, and approximately 14% lies in the top ten. The sample consisted of peripheral blood. Source of these receptors: an elderly woman with acute or convalescent COVID-19.

The V gene is TRBV10-1, the J gene TRBJ2-1, with 8 nucleotides matching TRBD2. V shed 2 bases and J 6 bases; nucleotides not matched to a gene: 0. Germline-derived CDR1 and CDR2 are WNHNN and SYGVQD (reference sequence). CDR3 length equals 13 residues. The CDR3 here is CASSESGSNEQFF. CDR3 coding DNA: TGCGCCAGCAGTGAGAGCGGGAGCAATGAGCAGTTCTTC.

This clone has just a few counts. The chain carries TRBV7-9 and TRBJ2-5; 8 bases fit TRBD1. This CDR3 spans 14 amino acids. The germline V gene has CDR1 SEHNR and CDR2 FQNEAQ (reference sequence). V dropped 6 bases and J dropped 3; count of bases not matched to a gene: 6. CDR3 sequence reads: CASSFGQGKETQYF. CDR3 nucleotide sequence: TGTGCCAGCAGTTTTGGACAGGGCAAAGAGACCCAGTACTTC.

J is TRBJ2-7 and V is TRBV9; D is possibly TRBD2 (6 bases). V lost 4 bases and J lost 2, with 16 bases in between. Germline V lookup: CDR1 SGDLS, CDR2 YYNGEE. CDR3 length equals 15 residues. The CDR3 DNA is TGTGCCAGCAGCCCGAGGGCGGGACTGACCTACGAGCAGTACTTC. This codes for CASSPRAGLTYEQYF.

The chain employs TRBV30 and TRBJ2-5; D may be TRBD2 (6 bases). CDR1 is GTSNPN, CDR2 SVGIG, per germline (reference sequence). The CDR3 is 15 residues long. Trimming removed 0 bases at V and 4 bases at J, with 15 bases between. The CDR3 sequence: CAWSVVGGGLETQYF. CDR3 DNA: TGTGCCTGGAGTGTAGTCGGTGGAGGGCTAGAGACCCAGTACTTC.

This clone occurred a few times. V gene TRBV2 combines with J gene TRBJ2-1; 9 bases match TRBD1. Germline CDR1 and CDR2: SNHLY and FYNNEI. The V segment lost 6 bases and the J segment 3 bases; nucleotides outside the gene matches: 12. This CDR3 is 17 amino acids long. The CDR3 protein is CASSAYPQGAHYNEQFF. The CDR3 coding sequence is TGTGCCAGCAGCGCGTACCCACAGGGGGCTCACTACAATGAGCAGTTCTTC.

The rearrangement joins TRBV29-1 to TRBJ1-5; 9 bases line up with TRBD1. After removal of 5 bases from V and 3 bases from J, the junction contained 8 bases not matched to a gene. The germline V gene has CDR1 SQVTM and CDR2 ANQGSEA. The CDR3 has 15 residues. The CDR3 region is CSVTTGTGINQPQHF. The CDR3 bases are TGCAGCGTTACCACCGGGACAGGGATCAATCAGCCCCAGCATTTT. The variable domain in full, completed from reference TRBV29-1 and TRBJ1-5, reads SAVISQKPSRDICQRGTSLTIQCQVDSQVTMMFWYRQQPGQSLTLIATANQGSEATYESGFVIDKFPISRPNLTFSTLTVSNMSPEDSSIYLCSVTTGTGINQPQHFGDGTRLSIL.

The V gene is TRBV5-1, the J gene TRBJ2-2, with TRBD2 matching 11 bases. Looked up from germline, CDR1 is SGHRS and CDR2 is YFSETQ. The CDR3 is made up of 17 amino acids. V trimming: 0 bases; J trimming: 1 base; junction bases outside the gene matches: 2. CDR3 in amino acids: CASSLGLAGLNTGELFF. The CDR3 region has the DNA TGCGCCAGCAGCTTGGGACTAGCGGGGCTGAACACCGGGGAGCTGTTTTTT.

This chain connects TRBV19 to TRBJ2-2, with 10 bases identical to TRBD1. J lost 6 bases, V lost 1 base, and 5 bases had no gene match. Germline assignment: CDR1 LNHDA and CDR2 SQIVND (reference sequence). The CDR3 is 16 amino acids. CDR3 in amino acids: CASSIGTGGSPGELFF. CDR3 nucleotide sequence: TGTGCCAGTAGTATAGGGACAGGGGGATCCCCCGGGGAGCTGTTTTTT.

The chain links TRBV4-1 to TRBJ1-1; 8 bases are shared with TRBD1. V shed 0 bases, J shed 0 bases, and the junction held 9 bases outside the gene matches. Germline loops: CDR1 MGHRA, CDR2 YSYEKL. The length of the CDR3 is 18 residues. CDR3 sequence reads: CASSQDIRTGRLNTEAFF. CDR3 sequence (DNA): TGCGCCAGCAGCCAAGACATCCGGACAGGGAGGCTGAACACTGAAGCTTTCTTT.

The J gene is TRBJ1-4, the V gene TRBV2, with D possibly TRBD1 on 5 matching bases. Per the germline V gene, CDR1 is SNHLY and CDR2 is FYNNEI. The CDR3 loop spans 14 amino acids. Trimming pared 6 bases from V and 7 bases from J, leaving 15 bases between. The CDR3 bases are TGTGCCAGCAGCCTAGTGGGTCAGGGTGAAAAACTGTTTTTT. Its translation is CASSLVGQGEKLFF.

This clone was observed a handful of times. This chain connects TRBV5-1 to TRBJ2-3, with D unresolved. Per the germline V gene, CDR1 is SGHRS and CDR2 is YFSETQ. The CDR3 extends over 13 amino acids. V lost 3 bases, J lost 0 bases, and 5 bases lay in between. CDR3 nucleotides: TGCGCCAGCAGCTCTGTTAGCACAGATACGCAGTATTTT. It translates to CASSSVSTDTQYF.

The CDR3 protein is CASSQDRGREQYF. CDR3 in DNA: TGCGCCAGCAGCCAGGACAGGGGGCGTGAGCAGTACTTC. V usage is TRBV5-1 and J usage is TRBJ2-7; TRBD1 agrees at 11 bases. The germline V gene has CDR1 SGHRS and CDR2 YFSETQ. The CDR3 is 13 residues long. The V and J ends lost 4 bases and 7 bases, in that order; junction bases with no gene match: 4.

This rearrangement joins TRBV6-5 to TRBJ2-7; maybe TRBD1 (6 bases). Trimming took off 0 bases at V and 0 bases at J, with 9 bases between the two ends. The CDR3 consists of 15 residues. Germline-derived CDR1 and CDR2 are MNHEY and SVGAGI. In DNA, the CDR3 is TGTGCCAGCAGTTACTCGGACAGCCACTCCTACGAGCAGTACTTC. As protein: CASSYSDSHSYEQYF.

The rearrangement links TRBV18 to TRBJ1-5; TRBD1 might be the D (6 bases). V lost 2 bases, J lost 5 bases, and 10 bases lay in between. The germline gives CDR1 KGHSH, CDR2 LQKENI. CDR3 length: 14 residues. The CDR3 loop reads CASSPGQSDQPQHF. CDR3 sequence (DNA): TGTGCCAGCTCACCAGGACAGTCTGATCAGCCCCAGCATTTT. Looking up the rest from reference TRBV18 and TRBJ1-5 gives the full variable domain: NAGVMQNPRHLVRRRGQEARLRCSPMKGHSHVYWYRQLPEEGLKFMVYLQKENIIDESGMPKERFSAEFPKEGPSILRIQQVVRGDSAAYFCASSPGQSDQPQHFGDGTRLSIL.

The chain couples TRBV18 to TRBJ2-1, with a possible D match to TRBD1 (6 bases). V lost 2 bases and J lost 5, with 10 bases in between. The germline V gene has CDR1 KGHSH and CDR2 LQKENI. CDR3 length equals 14 residues. For the CDR3, the DNA is TGTGCCAGCTCACCAATAGGACAGCACAATGAGCAGTTCTTC. This gives the protein CASSPIGQHNEQFF.

CDR3 region: CASSPRGRNNEQFF. The CDR3 coding sequence is TGTGCCAGCAGCCCGCGGGGAAGGAACAATGAGCAGTTCTTC. The V and J genes are TRBV7-9 and TRBJ2-1, with TRBD2 as a possible D gene (6 bases). The CDR3 has 14 amino acids. Trimming left V 5 bases short and J 5 bases short, with 13 bases between. Germline V gene lookup returns CDR1 SEHNR and CDR2 FQNEAQ (reference sequence).

This clone was seen a few times. The DNA for the CDR3 is TGCAGTGCTAGTAAAATGGGGCAGGATGGCTACACCTTC. Its protein product is CSASKMGQDGYTF. This chain joins TRBV20-1 and TRBJ1-2, with D possibly TRBD1 on 5 matching bases. Trimming removed 3 bases at V and 6 bases at J, with 14 bases between. The CDR3 covers 13 residues. Germline CDR1 and CDR2: DFQATT and SNEGSKA (reference sequence).

The chain joins TRBV7-8 to TRBJ2-3; TRBD1 aligns across 10 bases. CDR3 length: 15 residues. Germline assignment: CDR1 SGHVS and CDR2 FQNEAQ. V dropped 5 bases and J dropped 4; count of bases not matched to a gene: 6. The CDR3, as DNA: TGTGCCAGCAGCCGAGGACAGGGGGGTTCAGATACGCAGTATTTT. This translates into CASSRGQGGSDTQYF.

This chain uses TRBV19 with TRBJ2-2; 7 positions agree with TRBD2. The length of the CDR3 is 14 residues. Germline V gene lookup returns CDR1 LNHDA and CDR2 SQIVND (reference sequence). V gave up 7 bases and J gave up 1 base; unmatched junction bases: 3. The CDR3 DNA is TGTGCCAGTACTCCGGGGGGGAACACCGGGGAGCTGTTTTTT. This encodes CASTPGGNTGELFF.

The V and J genes are TRBV5-1 and TRBJ2-1; TRBD1 aligns across 8 bases. This CDR3 comprises 14 residues. Germline assignment: CDR1 SGHRS and CDR2 YFSETQ. V trimming: 3 bases; J trimming: 7 bases; junction bases outside the gene matches: 6. The CDR3 loop is CASSSDRVWNEQFF. The CDR3 DNA reads as TGCGCCAGCAGCTCGGACAGGGTGTGGAATGAGCAGTTCTTC.

The rearrangement joins TRBV6-1 to TRBJ1-2; D call uncertain. CDR1 and CDR2 from the germline V gene are MNHNS and SASEGT. Trimming stripped 1 base from V and 6 bases from J, with 9 bases between. The CDR3 length is 13 residues. The CDR3 region has the DNA TGTGCCAGCAGTGAAGGGTTTGTAGATGGCTACACCTTC. It codes for CASSEGFVDGYTF.

This rearrangement joins TRBV2 to TRBJ2-1; 7 nucleotides align to TRBD2. Germline V gives CDR1 SNHLY, CDR2 FYNNEI. The V segment lost 4 bases and the J segment 6 bases; nucleotides outside the gene matches: 3. CDR3 length equals 13 residues. The CDR3 nucleotides read TGTGCCAGCAGTGGGGAGGGGTCCAATGAGCAGTTCTTC. Translation gives CASSGEGSNEQFF.

The rearrangement uses TRBV28 and TRBJ2-2; D gene uncertain. The CDR3 is 14 amino acids. V gave up 6 bases and J gave up 4 bases, with 12 bases separating them. Germline assignment: CDR1 MDHEN and CDR2 SYDVKM. The CDR3 DNA is TGTGCCAGCAGCCTGGGCACTTTCACCGGGGAGCTGTTTTTT. Translated: CASSLGTFTGELFF.